This TCR beta chain was obtained from a study of T cells in Graves' hyperthyroidism and ophthalmopathy (dated by TCRdb to between 2019 and 2020). Some background on the complete study: Peripheral blood was collected at initial diagnosis, before any treatment. TCR V-J signatures able to tell the groups apart were searched for in a discovery cohort of 90 to 100 patients, of whom more than 40 had Graves' ophthalmopathy and about 55 had stable Graves' hyperthyroidism. Whether ophthalmopathy could be predicted prospectively was tested in an independent validation cohort made up of 18 to 20 hyperthyroidism patients plus 17 patients who later progressed to ophthalmopathy. The roughly 90 discovery patients were divided at random into training and test sets in a 7:3 ratio. Thyroid tissue and blood T-cell repertoires from several Graves' hyperthyroidism patients were also compared in the study. Once sampling was done, hyperthyroidism patients were given methimazole at a starting dose of 30 mg daily, whereas ophthalmopathy patients were given high-dose intravenous methylprednisolone. The paper describes TCR Vbeta CDR3 sequencing of 135 peripheral blood samples, made up of approximately 40 ophthalmopathy patients, roughly 80 hyperthyroidism patients and roughly 17 progressor patients.

Ophthalmopathy patients had moderately to severely active disease, with a Clinical Activity Score of 3 or more, a NOSPECS grade of 4 or more, and a disease duration of less than 3 months. Patients with uncontrolled infections, other autoimmune diseases, pregnancy or lactation were excluded. Diagnoses were based on clinical symptoms, serum thyroxine and TRAb, thyroid ultrasound and orbital computed tomography. PBMCs were isolated from about 10 ml of fresh peripheral blood by Ficoll-Paque density gradient centrifugation. Total RNA was extracted with Trizol reagent, and quality was checked on an Agilent 2100 Bioanalyzer. This clonotype was seen only a few times. There is no known antigen for this receptor. Qualities for individual bases were not recorded, and no much larger clone is one base off. The TCR beta CDR3 regions were amplified from the RNA transcripts. A first-round RT-PCR of the TCR CDR3 used the HTBI primer set with the Qiagen OneStep RT-PCR kit. Libraries were constructed in a second round of multiplex PCR, after which size selection and purification were performed. Paired-end sequencing of the libraries was performed with 100 bp reads on an Illumina HiSeq2000. In the paper's pipeline: SOAPnuke was used to process the raw data, removing reads that contained adapters or uncalled bases, had a mean Phred below 15, or lacked an exact match to the constant primer or identifier. COPE v1.2.5 was used to merge high-quality paired reads, and clonotypes were defined as unique nucleotide sequences. Clonotypes were aligned to IMGT TRBV, TRBD and TRBJ reference segments using MiTCR v1.1. The analysis was restricted to V-J combinations with a frequency above 0.0001, which together covered over 99% of the repertoires. A TCS score was defined as the ratio of F50 (clonal expansion) to E x V (chaos), with BLOSUM62-based TCRdist applied between CDR3 peptides within each V-J. Welch's t-statistics and random forest reduced 514 V-J features to 13, which were used in a naive Bayes classifier (R e1071). TCRdb reran the public reads through fastp at Q25 and MiXCR, keeping productive beta chains. One record per CDR3 amino acid sequence lists the most common genes and DNA. Clone size and V and J calls follow TCRdb, not the original study. The sample includes about 350,000 distinct CDR3 sequences, with nearly 15% observed a single time. The biggest ten clones account for under 25% of the sample.

Per the germline V gene, MNHEY is the CDR1 and SVGEGT is the CDR2. CDR3 length: 13 amino acids, cysteine to phenylalanine. Left in the record is the CDR3 DNA by itself, 39 bases read in frame from the first base. The V end loses 7 bases and the J end loses 5 bases, and a stretch of 11 bases separates them. General findings and caveats noted by the study authors: No statistical method was used to set the sample size in advance, and investigators knew the group allocation. Blood samples also contained most of the expanded thyroid clonotypes (frequency above 0.001), which suggests that blood repertoires may reflect thyroid immune responses. Ophthalmopathy was separated from stable hyperthyroidism by a 13 V-J signature model, with around 90% sensitivity and roughly 81% specificity obtained in cross-validation and 80%/75% obtained in testing. In validation, the model predicted progression to ophthalmopathy with 60% to 71% sensitivity and 72% to 85% specificity, a median of about six months before onset.

The source of this sequence is a woman aged 55-75 years with Graves' ophthalmopathy. The chain couples TRBV6-2 or TRBV6-3 to TRBJ2-2, with the D gene too uncertain to name. Specimen: blood. The CDR3 region: CASNEWKTGELFF. The DNA sequence reads TGTGCCAGCAACGAGTGGAAAACCGGGGAGCTGTTTTTT.